This T cell receptor beta chain was captured by sequencing in a study of identical twins. Study-wide findings and caveats: Out-of-frame sharing of TCR alpha in monozygotic twins was underestimated by models. Analyses of zero insertions could be partly confounded by invariant MAIT and iNKT cells. Twins showed weaker excess sharing in their beta out-of-frame sequences. Carriage of fewer insertions was seen in abundant cord blood beta clonotypes, whereas memory repertoires showed none.

This clonotype was observed at least ten times. Its antigen is as yet unknown. TCRdb processed the 5' RACE reads anew with MiXCR; each CDR3 protein has one entry. The sample has approximately 690,000 distinct CDR3 sequences; approximately 6% are singletons. This CDR3 is 16 amino acids long. The junction had 9 bases not matched to a gene; V was cut back by 3 bases and J by 0 bases. Germline CDR1 is DFQATT and CDR2 is SNEGSKA (reference sequence). Material for sequencing was naive T cells sorted from blood. This sequence joins TRBV20-1 and TRBJ2-3; 7 bases match TRBD2. The TCR was taken from a man aged 18-30 years in good health. The CDR3 sequence: CSASLRTRTSTDTQYF. CDR3 nucleotides: TGCAGTGCTAGTCTCCGGACTAGGACTAGCACAGATACGCAGTATTTT.